The source of this TCR beta chain is a study of vaccination effects on CD4 cells after COVID-19 (dated 2022 in TCRdb). Background for the entire study: Post-vaccine samples across the study were collected a median of 72 days after the second dose, with a range of 14 to 241. SARS-CoV-2 spike-specific CD4+ TCR repertoires were compared before and after mRNA vaccination in COVID-19 convalescent patients and in infection-naive vaccine recipients. The full study included approximately nine COVID-19 convalescent patients and a few SARS-CoV-2-naive healthy vaccine recipients. The Oncomine TCR Beta short-read assay on an Illumina iSeq 100 was used to sequence cultures from other donors in the study. What the authors observed across the whole study: In healthy vaccine recipients, vaccine-induced clones were almost all SARS-CoV-2 mono-reactive, with only 1 of 255 being cross-reactive with common cold coronaviruses. Only a small number of convalescent patients were included, and no early post-infection timepoints were available, which limited the study. Clones induced by infection and clones induced by vaccination both contracted markedly at late timepoints after vaccination, which fits with T cell responses waning over time.

In the ViraFEST assay, PBMC were stimulated with viral peptide pools, and TCR sequencing was then used to find antigen-specific CD4+ T cell clonotypes based on their expansion. After around 11 days of culture, CD4+ T cells were isolated with the EasySep CD4+ T cell isolation kit. Two doses of either the BNT162b2 or the mRNA-1273 mRNA SARS-CoV-2 vaccine were administered to participants. Negative nucleocapsid antibody results before and after vaccination confirmed that the healthy vaccine recipients had no prior SARS-CoV-2 infection. Two million PBMC per well were cultured in IMDM with around 5.3% human AB serum, 9 to 10 IU/ml IL-2 and gentamicin, plus 10 ug/ml peptides. Half of the culture medium was replaced with fresh IL-2-containing medium on days 3 and 7. Unless noted otherwise, every peptide stimulation condition was cultured in triplicate wells. PBMC were separated from whole blood using Ficoll-Paque Plus gradient centrifugation and were then either cryopreserved at -140C or used fresh. The overlapping peptide pools covered the spike proteins of SARS-CoV-2 as well as those of the common cold coronaviruses HCoV-NL63, HCoV-OC43 and HCoV-229E. The QIAamp micro DNA kit was used to extract genomic DNA from the cultured CD4+ T cells.

Library preparation employed the immunoSEQ multiplex PCR assay. DNA from the cultured and isolated CD4+ T cells underwent TCR beta CDR3 sequencing. In the authors' own workflow: The analysis removed non-productive TCR sequences, trimmed reads to the CDR3 region, and retained only CDR3s that were 7 or more amino acids long. The MANAFEST web app was used to identify antigen-specific clonotypes by comparing expansion in peptide wells with expansion in reference cultures. To be called positive, a clone needed expansion at FDR<0.05 compared with the reference and with all other wells, an odds ratio greater than 5, and a frequency greater than 0.1% in two replicate wells. Clonotypes significantly expanded in SARS-CoV-2 spike wells and in at least one common cold coronavirus spike condition were defined as cross-reactive. Levenshtein distance calculated with the stringdist R package was used to assess CDR3 similarity, and unrooted trees were constructed with ape in R 3.6.1. TCRdb took over this immuneACCESS table, retaining in-frame rearrangements with V and J assigned. Such tables are incomplete; in checked studies, under half of the missing clones stem from an unresolved V gene, and the remainder is unexplained. That table is the source of V, J and clone size, and D and trimming were worked out from the DNA. The sample profile shows about 46,000 clones; 74% of them were found once. Approximately 15% of the sample is held by the ten biggest clonotypes.

From a lookup of the germline V gene (reference sequence), CDR1 and CDR2 are MNHNY and SVGAGI. CDR3 length: 16 amino acids, cysteine to phenylalanine. Only CDR3 DNA is held: 48 bases, read in frame from base 1. Germline trimming: 0 bases from V, 12 bases from J; junction bases outside gene matches: 15. Worth noting for this clone: The specificity of this receptor is unknown. Per-base qualities were not stored, and no clone one base away is much larger.

The sequencing used CD4+ T cells from PBMCs cultured with HCoV-OC43 spike peptides, collected after COVID-19 vaccination. According to the study, the label for this sample's cell subset or site signals: HCoV-OC43 spike overlapping peptide pool stimulation. This receptor was identified in a human donor who received a COVID-19 vaccine. The chain uses TRBV6-6 and TRBJ2-5; TRBD2 aligns with 8 central bases. This receptor has the CDR3 CASSYSLAGQRLKKYF. The DNA sequence is TGTGCCAGCAGTTACTCGCTAGCGGGCCAAAGACTAAAGAAGTACTTC.